This TCR beta chain came from a study of cytomegalovirus exposure and HLA in healthy donors. Overall study findings and caveats: The study carried out a later analysis of TCR beta sequences. It associated 15,000 to 20,000 of them with specific HLA alleles at a false discovery rate of 0.05. Later analysis indicated greater clonal expansion among HLA-associated TCR beta chains than among equally common other chains. The authors assumed roughly uniform sequencing depth across donors for presence/absence analyses. Indistinguishability led to the exclusion of some V segments, TRBV6-2 and TRBV6-3 included.

Vbeta (60) and Jbeta (13) primers were used in the PCR. The method was immunoSEQ multiplex PCR; TCRdb's version includes in-frame clones alone and lacks a portion of them. The data contain fewer than 110,000 clones, roughly 80% of them seen just once; the ten biggest clones take up approximately 2.1%. This clone has only one observation. Antigen unknown. V shed 0 bases and J 2 bases; nucleotides not matched to a gene: 2. This CDR3 has 16 amino acids. Per germline, CDR1 WNHNN and CDR2 SYGVQD (reference sequence). The sample taken for sequencing was PBMCs. The J gene is TRBJ2-1, the V gene TRBV10-1; 9 nucleotides match TRBD2. The source of this sequence is a man aged 25-45 years in good health and CMV-seronegative. Here the CDR3 reads CASSESTSGTYNEQFF. For the CDR3, the DNA is TGCGCCAGCAGTGAGTCGACTAGCGGAACCTACAATGAGCAGTTCTTC.